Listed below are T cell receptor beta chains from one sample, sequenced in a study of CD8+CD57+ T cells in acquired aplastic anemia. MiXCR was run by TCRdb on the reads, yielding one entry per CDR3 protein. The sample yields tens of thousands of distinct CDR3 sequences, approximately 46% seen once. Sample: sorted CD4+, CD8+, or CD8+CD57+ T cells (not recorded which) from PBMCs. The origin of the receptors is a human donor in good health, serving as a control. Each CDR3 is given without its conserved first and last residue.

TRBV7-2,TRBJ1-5,ASSLGQGVQPQH
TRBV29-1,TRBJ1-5,SVRISNQPQH
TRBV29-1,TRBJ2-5,SVDDTQETQY
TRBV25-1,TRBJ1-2,ASSEPGRDNYGYT
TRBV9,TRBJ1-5,ASSVQGARQPQH
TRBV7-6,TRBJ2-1,ASSLDRLQF
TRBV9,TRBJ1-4,ASSVEGYTGKLF
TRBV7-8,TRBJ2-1,ASISEGLDNEQF
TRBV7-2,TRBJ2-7,ASSLLLGTVYEQY
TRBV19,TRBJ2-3,ASKSLAGGRTDTQY
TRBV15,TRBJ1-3,ATSRDSSPGNTIY
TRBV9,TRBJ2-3,ASSVGGELDTDTQY
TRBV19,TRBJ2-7,ASSTGTGYEQY
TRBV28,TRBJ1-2,ASRAGGYGYT